This T cell receptor (beta chain) was documented in a study of cytomegalovirus exposure and HLA in healthy donors. This clone was counted a few times. Its antigen remains unidentified. The CDR3 runs 15 residues. Trimming pared 3 bases from V and 2 bases from J, leaving 13 bases between. Per germline, CDR1 MDHEN and CDR2 SYDVKM. PCR involved 60 Vbeta and 13 Jbeta primers. Method: immunoSEQ multiplex PCR; TCRdb's copy keeps in-frame clones and lacks some. Among over 25,000 clones listed, roughly 66% were seen once. Study-wide results and caveats: Immune exposure was documented only through CMV serostatus. Researchers reported from a later analysis that most CMV-associated TCR beta chains appeared HLA-restricted. The study put 160 or so TCR beta chains on its list as cytomegalovirus-associated.

The sequenced material came from PBMCs. The TCR sequence derives from a male donor in good health and CMV-seropositive. The V gene is TRBV28, the J gene TRBJ1-1, with D possibly being TRBD1 (5 bases). The CDR3 sequence: CASSFGGISNTEAFF. The CDR3 region has the DNA TGTGCCAGCAGTTTCGGGGGAATATCTAACACTGAAGCTTTCTTT.